The sequence of this TCR beta chain was determined in a study of OX40 agonist ivuxolimab in advanced cancers. Whole-study context: In this trial design, patients received ivuxolimab intravenously at 0.01 to 10 mg/kg every 2 weeks.

On this clone itself: The antigen is undetermined.

The length of the CDR3 is 15 residues. Trimming removed 8 bases from V and 7 bases from J, with 24 bases in between. Germline lookup yields CDR1 SQVTM and CDR2 ANQGSEA. General study findings and limits: Clonal expansion was among the lowest in partial responders at 0.1-3.0 mg/kg, especially CD8+. At 0.1 to 3.0 mg/kg and by week 6, CD4+ and CD8+ T cells in the blood had expanded clonally.

Produced via immunoSEQ multiplex PCR; TCRdb's table is partial and in-frame only. The data hold about 100,000 clones, with about 88% observed a single time. The receptor was derived from an adult with an advanced solid tumor such as melanoma, head and neck, liver or kidney cancer. The chain couples TRBV29-1 to TRBJ2-1; D possibly corresponds to TRBD2 (6 bases). The material was CD4+ or CD8+ T cells sorted from blood, obtained in a trial of the OX40 agonist ivuxolimab. CDR3 sequence (DNA): TGCAGCCTGCCCCCGGCTAGCGACACGGGTAATGAGCAGTTCTTC. Amino acids: CSLPPASDTGNEQFF.